A single sample is the source of the 31 T cell receptor beta chains below, sequenced in a study of CD8 T cells in ankylosing spondylitis. TCRdb reprocessed the 5' RACE reads with MiXCR, giving one entry per CDR3 protein. Of 150,000 to 200,000 distinct CDR3 sequences listed, roughly a third were seen once; the top ten hold 4.5% to 6%. The sample taken for sequencing was synovial fluid, either unsorted or a sorted T cell fraction (not recorded which). The receptors stem from a male donor with ankylosing spondylitis.

This clonotype has only a few counts. The chain combines TRBV12-3 or TRBV12-4 with TRBJ1-5, with D hard to call. Trimming pared 5 bases from V and 9 bases from J, leaving 14 bases between. The CDR3 totals 13 residues. The CDR3 region has the DNA TGTGCCAGCAGTATTGGGCAATCAGCGCCCCAGCATTTT. Amino acid sequence: CASSIGQSAPQHF.

The chain is built from TRBV18 and TRBJ2-3; D gene unclear. From germline, CDR1 is KGHSH and CDR2 LQKENI. The CDR3 runs to 13 residues. V dropped 3 bases and J dropped 5 bases, with 9 bases sitting between them. CDR3 DNA sequence: TGTGCCAGCTCACCTGATCTAAGAGATACGCAGTATTTT. Translated, it gives CASSPDLRDTQYF.

This chain uses TRBV6-1 with TRBJ2-2; 7 bases agree with TRBD1. Germline trimming cut 2 bases from V and 3 bases from J; bases unmatched to any gene: 3. Per the germline V gene, CDR1 is MNHNS and CDR2 is SASEGT. The CDR3 contains 15 residues. In DNA form, the CDR3 reads TGTGCCAGCAGTGAAAAGGGGGCGGACACCGGGGAGCTGTTTTTT. This sequence encodes CASSEKGADTGELFF.

The chain recombines TRBV12-3 or TRBV12-4 with TRBJ2-5, with 8 nucleotides matching TRBD2. J lost 4 bases, V lost 2 bases, and 6 bases had no gene match. The CDR3 length is 15 residues. CDR3 sequence (DNA): TGTGCCAGCAGTTTAAACGGGGGGGCCGGAGAGACCCAGTACTTC. Translated: CASSLNGGAGETQYF.

The rearrangement links TRBV20-1 to TRBJ2-7, with TRBD1 matching 10 bases. The germline V gene encodes CDR1 DFQATT and CDR2 SNEGSKA (reference sequence). This CDR3 has 15 amino acids. With 3 bases clipped from V and 3 bases from J, the junction kept 8 bases outside the gene matches. The CDR3 protein is CSARGSGTGVYEQYF. CDR3 coding DNA: TGCAGTGCTAGGGGTTCCGGGACAGGGGTCTACGAGCAGTACTTC.

The chain links TRBV12-3 or TRBV12-4 to TRBJ1-5; 12 nucleotides line up with TRBD1. CDR3 size: 14 residues. J gave up 12 bases and V 6 bases, and 9 bases lay outside the gene matches. CDR3 nucleotides: TGTGCCAGCAGGCCCGGGACAGGGGGCCTCGTCCAGCATTTT. This gives the protein CASRPGTGGLVQHF.

The chain links TRBV27 to TRBJ2-1; 10 bases map to TRBD2. From germline, CDR1 is MNHEY and CDR2 SMNVEV (reference sequence). This CDR3 contains 14 residues. V dropped 2 bases and J dropped 10; count of bases not matched to a gene: 5. The CDR3 is CASSLASGRREQFF. Here the CDR3 DNA reads TGTGCCAGCAGTTTAGCTAGCGGGAGACGAGAGCAGTTCTTC.

V is TRBV18 and J is TRBJ2-3; perhaps TRBD1 as D (7 bases). This CDR3 has 16 residues. Looked up from germline, CDR1 is KGHSH and CDR2 is LQKENI. With 3 bases removed from V and 0 bases from J, the gap between germline ends came to 13 bases. CDR3 sequence: CASSPGGQLSTDTQYF. The CDR3 DNA reads TGTGCCAGCTCACCCGGGGGACAGCTTAGCACAGATACGCAGTATTTT.

The rearrangement links TRBV20-1 to TRBJ1-2, with D unclear. The CDR3 is 11 residues long. V was cut by 6 bases and J by 4 bases, with 9 bases left in between. Germline values: CDR1 DFQATT, CDR2 SNEGSKA (reference sequence). The chain's CDR3 is CSATSAYGYTF. In nucleotides, the CDR3 is TGCAGTGCAACCTCAGCCTATGGCTACACCTTC.

This sequence joins TRBV12-3 or TRBV12-4 and TRBJ2-2, with 7 bases that match TRBD1. The trim removed 7 bases at V and 8 bases at J, leaving 10 bases unmatched. This CDR3 has 14 amino acids. The CDR3 spells CASNPGQRIGELFF. Written as DNA, the CDR3 is TGTGCCAGCAACCCGGGACAGAGAATAGGGGAGCTGTTTTTT.

The gene calls are TRBV10-3 and TRBJ2-1; D gene ambiguous. The CDR3 runs to 14 residues. Germline V gives CDR1 ENHRY, CDR2 SYGVKD. Between the trimmed V and J ends, which lost 0 bases and 7 bases, there was a span of 10 bases. The DNA of the CDR3 is TGTGCCATCAGTGAGTCGGCAGGCAGGAATGAGCAGTTCTTC. Protein: CAISESAGRNEQFF.

This clonotype was observed a handful of times. The chain has TRBV6-5 and TRBJ2-6; D remains ambiguous. Germline V gives CDR1 MNHEY, CDR2 SVGAGI. The CDR3 is made up of 16 amino acids. Trimming took 0 bases from V and 0 from J, leaving 6 bases between them. CDR3 in amino acids: CASSYSLRSGANVLTF. The CDR3 DNA sequence: TGTGCCAGCAGTTACTCTCTACGCTCTGGGGCCAACGTCCTGACTTTC.

This chain joins TRBV27 and TRBJ2-6, with TRBD2 as a possible D gene (7 bases). With 7 bases removed from V and 4 bases from J, the gap between germline ends came to 14 bases. The CDR3 has 15 amino acids. Germline V gene lookup returns CDR1 MNHEY and CDR2 SMNVEV (reference sequence). The CDR3 nucleotides are TGTGCCAGCATGAGGGGGGGGGTCGGGGCCAACGTCCTGACTTTC. Translating it yields CASMRGGVGANVLTF.

The rearrangement uses TRBV28 and TRBJ2-2; D gene uncertain. V was cut by 6 bases and J by 0 bases, with 11 bases left in between. The CDR3 has 15 amino acids. The germline CDR1 and CDR2 sequences are MDHEN and SYDVKM. The CDR3 here is CASSGRLANTGELFF. The CDR3 DNA follows: TGTGCCAGCAGCGGACGGCTCGCGAACACCGGGGAGCTGTTTTTT. The entire variable domain, with the rest obtained from reference TRBV28 and TRBJ2-2, is as follows: DVKVTQSSRYLVKRTGEKVFLECVQDMDHENMFWYRQDPGLGLRLIYFSYDVKMKEKGDIPEGYSVSREKKERFSLILESASTNQTSMYLCASSGRLANTGELFFGEGSRLTVL.

This clonotype was seen a handful of times. The gene calls are TRBV6-5 and TRBJ2-5; a weak D match, TRBD1 (6 bases). This CDR3 is 15 amino acids long. The V gene's germline CDR1 is MNHEY and CDR2 SVGAGI. V was shortened by 0 bases and J by 4 bases, with 12 bases between the two germline ends. The chain's CDR3 is CASSYSRGLGETQYF. CDR3 sequence (DNA): TGTGCCAGCAGTTACTCGAGGGGGTTGGGAGAGACCCAGTACTTC.

This clonotype has more than one count but fewer than ten. The V call is TRBV12-3 or TRBV12-4, the J call TRBJ2-1; D ambiguous. V was cut by 10 bases and J by 4 bases, with 17 bases left in between. The CDR3 loop spans 14 amino acids. CDR3 in amino acids: CAIQDRDSYNEQFF. The CDR3, as DNA: TGTGCCATCCAGGACCGAGACTCTTACAATGAGCAGTTCTTC.

The chain carries TRBV20-1 and TRBJ2-7, with D possibly matching TRBD2 (6 bases). The germline V gene has CDR1 DFQATT and CDR2 SNEGSKA (reference sequence). The length of the CDR3 is 15 residues. V lost 0 bases to trimming and J lost 1 base, with 13 bases between them. CDR3 residues: CSARDDGGISYEQYF. CDR3 sequence (DNA): TGCAGTGCTAGAGATGACGGGGGAATATCCTACGAGCAGTACTTC.

A few counts support this clonotype. For the CDR3, the DNA is TGCAGCATGGGGGACAGGGGGTTGTTCTTC. It translates to CSMGDRGLFF. This rearrangement joins TRBV29-1 to TRBJ2-1; 11 bases map to TRBD1. The CDR3 runs 10 residues. CDR1 SQVTM and CDR2 ANQGSEA come from the germline V gene. Losses at the gene ends were 8 bases for V and 15 bases for J; bases not matched to a gene: 6.

The chain has TRBV24-1 and TRBJ2-1; D is ambiguous. V lost 0 bases, J lost 5 bases, and 7 bases lay in between. The germline V gene has CDR1 KGHDR and CDR2 SFDVKD. The CDR3 consists of 14 residues. The CDR3 reads CATSDLNGHNEQFF. CDR3 nucleotide sequence: TGTGCCACCAGTGATTTGAACGGACACAATGAGCAGTTCTTC.

Worth noting for this clonotype: One end of the junction varies from germline; a read error may be responsible. The genes are TRBV6-5 and TRBJ1-6; possibly TRBD1 for D (6 bases). Germline CDR1 is MNHEY and CDR2 is SVGAGI. The CDR3 consists of 16 residues. CDR3 DNA: TGTGCCAGCAGTCACTCTCGAACAGGGCTGGTGACACCCCTCCACTTT. Translation gives CASSHSRTGLVTPLHF.

The rearrangement joins TRBV7-2 to TRBJ1-4; weak D call: TRBD1 (5 bases). CDR1 and CDR2 from the germline V gene are SGHTA and FQGNSA. The length of the CDR3 is 15 residues. Trimming removed 7 bases from V and 8 bases from J, with 20 bases in between. CDR3 loop: CASTRTGGLNEKLFF. The CDR3 DNA is TGTGCCAGCACTAGGACGGGGGGGTTGAACGAAAAACTGTTTTTT. Combining the CDR3 with reference TRBV7-2 and TRBJ1-4 gives the whole variable domain GAGVSQSPSNKVTEKGKDVELRCDPISGHTALYWYRQSLGQGLEFLIYFQGNSAPDKSGLPSDRFSAERTGGSVSTLTIQRTQQEDSAVYLCASTRTGGLNEKLFFGSGTQLSVL.

This clonotype came up a few times. The chain uses TRBV12-3 or TRBV12-4 and TRBJ1-2; the D gene is possibly TRBD1 (5 bases). The V end lost 3 bases, the J end lost 3 bases, and 11 bases lay between the germline ends. CDR3 length: 14 residues. The CDR3 region has the DNA TGTGCCAGCAGTTTGTACAGGAGAGACTATGGCTACACCTTC. Protein: CASSLYRRDYGYTF.

The genes are TRBV6-5 and TRBJ1-1; perhaps TRBD1 as D (5 bases). Between the trimmed V and J ends, which lost 0 bases and 1 base, there was a span of 9 bases. CDR3 length: 15 residues. The germline CDR1 and CDR2 sequences are MNHEY and SVGAGI. The CDR3 nucleotides read TGTGCCAGCAGTTACTCCCTGGGGGGGAACACTGAAGCTTTCTTT. It yields the protein CASSYSLGGNTEAFF.

This clonotype was counted between two and nine times. The chain employs TRBV28 and TRBJ2-2; the match to TRBD1 covers 8 bases. This CDR3 has 13 amino acids. Germline V gives CDR1 MDHEN, CDR2 SYDVKM. Unmatched junction bases numbered 4, after V lost 6 bases and J lost 7 bases. In nucleotides, the CDR3 is TGTGCCAGCAGGCGGACAGGGCTCGGGGAGCTGTTTTTT. The encoded protein is CASRRTGLGELFF.

The V call is TRBV7-3, the J call TRBJ2-1, with 7 bases that match TRBD2. CDR1 is SGHTA and CDR2 is FQGTGA in the germline V gene. The CDR3 covers 12 residues. V lost 1 base to trimming and J lost 16 bases; unmatched junction nucleotides: 7. CDR3 sequence (DNA): TGTGCCAGCAGCTTAAGCGGGGGTCAGTACTTCTTC. Amino acid sequence: CASSLSGGQYFF.

The V call is TRBV20-1, the J call TRBJ2-3; 10 bases line up with TRBD2. Germline V CDR1 and CDR2: DFQATT, SNEGSKA (reference sequence). J lost 4 bases, V lost 2 bases, and 6 bases had no gene match. This CDR3 has 15 amino acids. The CDR3 loop reads CSARTAGTSADTQYF. CDR3 nucleotides: TGCAGTGCTAGAACGGCCGGGACTAGCGCAGATACGCAGTATTTT.

This clonotype was seen more than once but under ten times. V usage is TRBV18 and J usage is TRBJ2-1; 8 bases are shared with TRBD2. The CDR3 runs to 16 residues. Germline loops: CDR1 KGHSH, CDR2 LQKENI. V trimming: 1 base; J trimming: 6 bases; junction bases outside the gene matches: 8. The CDR3 DNA follows: TGTGCCAGCTCACCACAAATGAGCGGGAGTGGCAATGAGCAGTTCTTC. It yields the protein CASSPQMSGSGNEQFF.

The genes are TRBV20-1 and TRBJ2-2, with D perhaps matching TRBD2 (6 bases). The V and J ends lost 6 bases and 1 base respectively, with 12 bases between them. This CDR3 region has 14 residues. Germline-derived CDR1 and CDR2 are DFQATT and SNEGSKA (reference sequence). The CDR3 reads CSALGRGNTGELFF. CDR3 DNA: TGCAGTGCCCTGGGGCGGGGGAACACCGGGGAGCTGTTTTTT.

CDR3 nucleotides: TGCAGTGCTAGAGGCCCGCTGGGCACAGATACGCAGTATTTT. Amino acids: CSARGPLGTDTQYF. The gene calls are TRBV20-1 and TRBJ2-3; D gene uncertain. The CDR3 runs 14 residues. V lost 1 base to trimming and J lost 1 base, with 9 bases between them. Germline V gene lookup returns CDR1 DFQATT and CDR2 SNEGSKA (reference sequence).

By frequency in the sample, this clonotype is medium-sized. This chain connects TRBV12-3 or TRBV12-4 to TRBJ2-3; TRBD1 matches at 10 bases. This CDR3 contains 15 residues. Trimming cost V 10 bases and J 3 bases; bases outside gene matches: 10. In DNA, the CDR3 is TGTGCCACAGAACGACAGGGGGCGCAAACAGATACGCAGTATTTT. Its protein is CATERQGAQTDTQYF.

The V and J genes are TRBV7-2 and TRBJ2-7; 7 bases are shared with TRBD2. The CDR3 is 16 residues long. V was clipped by 5 bases and J by 2 bases; unmatched bases: 12. Germline assignment: CDR1 SGHTA and CDR2 FQGNSA. For the CDR3, the DNA is TGTGCCAGCAGCACGAGGACTAGAGCTCTCACCTACGAGCAGTACTTC. Protein sequence: CASSTRTRALTYEQYF.